These 13 T cell receptor beta chains were sequenced from one sample in a study of cytomegalovirus exposure and HLA in healthy donors. Amplification used 60 Vbeta primers and 13 Jbeta primers. Some clones are missing from TCRdb's copy, which holds only in-frame ones; the method was immunoSEQ multiplex PCR. The table records approximately 92,000 clones, more than 60% of them present only once. The sample consisted of PBMCs. The receptor source for this set is a man in his fifties in good health and CMV-seropositive.

The chain is built from TRBV7-2 and TRBJ1-3; TRBD1 is a possible D gene (6 bases). Germline loops: CDR1 SGHTA, CDR2 FQGNSA. The CDR3 spans 16 residues. V gave up 2 bases and J gave up 8 bases, with 19 bases separating them. The CDR3 protein is CASSLLGGGGLDTIYF. The CDR3, as DNA: TGTGCCAGCAGCTTATTGGGCGGGGGCGGTCTGGACACCATATATTTT.

The rearrangement joins TRBV2 to TRBJ1-1, with D tentatively TRBD1 (5 bases). The germline V gene encodes CDR1 SNHLY and CDR2 FYNNEI. The CDR3 totals 13 residues. Trimming stripped 7 bases from V and 4 bases from J, with 13 bases between. DNA of the CDR3: TGTGCCAGCAAGCGGGGCGCGGGCACTGAAGCTTTCTTT. Protein sequence: CASKRGAGTEAFF.

This clone was observed once. V is TRBV7-9 and J is TRBJ2-2, with D perhaps TRBD2 (6 bases). Trimming took 5 bases from V and 7 from J, leaving 26 bases between them. The V gene's germline CDR1 is SEHNR and CDR2 FQNEAQ (reference sequence). The CDR3 is 18 amino acids. The CDR3 coding sequence is TGTGCCAGCAGCCCGCCGGTCGTGGGCAGGGAGGCACACGGGGAGCTGTTTTTT. Translated: CASSPPVVGREAHGELFF.

V is TRBV27 and J is TRBJ2-5, with TRBD1 identical over 9 bases. Germline CDR1 and CDR2: MNHEY and SMNVEV (reference sequence). The V segment lost 6 bases and the J segment 5 bases; nucleotides outside the gene matches: 10. The CDR3 has 15 amino acids. Here the CDR3 reads CASRGGQGQWETQYF. In DNA, the CDR3 is TGTGCCAGCAGGGGGGGACAGGGACAATGGGAGACCCAGTACTTC.

The rearrangement joins TRBV5-1 to TRBJ2-1, with D unresolved. Trimming pared 0 bases from V and 9 bases from J, leaving 10 bases between. Germline V lookup: CDR1 SGHRS, CDR2 YFSETQ. The CDR3 spans 13 residues. Here the CDR3 DNA reads TGCGCCAGCAGCTTGGGAGCCTCACTTGAGCAGTTCTTC. Translating it yields CASSLGASLEQFF.

The rearrangement joins TRBV9 to TRBJ2-5, with TRBD2 as a possible D gene (7 bases). V was shortened by 3 bases and J by 5 bases, with 14 bases between the two germline ends. This CDR3 spans 14 amino acids. In germline, CDR1 is SGDLS, CDR2 YYNGEE. CDR3 DNA sequence: TGTGCCAGCAGCGCACGGGGGGCGGGGGAGACCCAGTACTTC. This encodes CASSARGAGETQYF. Together with reference TRBV9 and TRBJ2-5, the CDR3 gives the full variable domain: DSGVTQTPKHLITATGQRVTLRCSPRSGDLSVYWYQQSLDQGLQFLIQYYNGEERAKGNILERFSAQQFPDLHSELNLSSLELGDSALYFCASSARGAGETQYFGPGTRLLVL.

The rearrangement links TRBV18 to TRBJ2-2; the D is unclear. The CDR3 runs 14 residues. Trimming stripped 8 bases from V and 1 base from J, with 11 bases between. Germline lookup yields CDR1 KGHSH and CDR2 LQKENI. The CDR3 nucleotides are TGTGCCAGCGCGACCCAGGTGAACACCGGGGAGCTGTTTTTT. As protein: CASATQVNTGELFF.

Only one count was recorded for this clone. J is TRBJ1-1 and V is TRBV19; D unclear. The CDR3 length is 14 residues. V lost 3 bases and J lost 4, with 12 bases in between. Germline V gene data show CDR1 as LNHDA and CDR2 as SQIVND (reference sequence). The CDR3 bases are TGTGCCAGTAGTATTAGCGGGTGGCCCACTGAAGCTTTCTTT. It yields the protein CASSISGWPTEAFF.

The rearrangement uses TRBV29-1 and TRBJ2-1, with 10 bases lining up with TRBD1. V lost 3 bases to trimming and J lost 4 bases; unmatched junction nucleotides: 0. The CDR3 runs 13 residues. CDR1 is SQVTM, CDR2 ANQGSEA, per germline. The CDR3 bases are TGCAGCGTTGAGGGACAGGGGTACAATGAGCAGTTCTTC. It encodes CSVEGQGYNEQFF.

The chain combines TRBV27 with TRBJ1-2; D is uncertain. Germline V CDR1 and CDR2: MNHEY, SMNVEV (reference sequence). This CDR3 has 14 amino acids. Trimming pared 6 bases from V and 4 bases from J, leaving 15 bases between. The CDR3 nucleotides are TGTGCCAGCAGACCGGACGGACTGAGCTATGGCTACACCTTC. Its protein product is CASRPDGLSYGYTF.

This chain connects TRBV7-2 to TRBJ1-1; the match to TRBD1 covers 8 bases. The V and J ends lost 5 bases and 6 bases, in that order; junction bases with no gene match: 5. There are 13 residues in the CDR3. The V gene's germline CDR1 is SGHTA and CDR2 FQGNSA. The CDR3 DNA follows: TGTGCCAGCAGCACGACAGGGGTCGCTGAAGCTTTCTTT. Translated, it gives CASSTTGVAEAFF.

This sequence joins TRBV30 and TRBJ2-3; weak D call: TRBD2 (6 bases). Trimming left V 1 base short and J 2 bases short, with 10 bases between. The CDR3 is 14 residues long. Germline values: CDR1 GTSNPN, CDR2 SVGIG (reference sequence). The CDR3 protein is CAWSGRGYTDTQYF. The CDR3 DNA follows: TGTGCCTGGAGTGGGCGGGGATACACAGATACGCAGTATTTT.

This clone was counted once. This rearrangement joins TRBV6-5 to TRBJ1-2; a weak D match, TRBD1 (5 bases). From germline, CDR1 is MNHEY and CDR2 SVGAGI. Deletions cut 6 bases from V and 4 bases from J, with 9 bases between. The CDR3 loop spans 12 amino acids. The CDR3 sequence: CASRATAYGYTF. Here the CDR3 DNA reads TGTGCCAGCAGGGCGACAGCCTATGGCTACACCTTC.